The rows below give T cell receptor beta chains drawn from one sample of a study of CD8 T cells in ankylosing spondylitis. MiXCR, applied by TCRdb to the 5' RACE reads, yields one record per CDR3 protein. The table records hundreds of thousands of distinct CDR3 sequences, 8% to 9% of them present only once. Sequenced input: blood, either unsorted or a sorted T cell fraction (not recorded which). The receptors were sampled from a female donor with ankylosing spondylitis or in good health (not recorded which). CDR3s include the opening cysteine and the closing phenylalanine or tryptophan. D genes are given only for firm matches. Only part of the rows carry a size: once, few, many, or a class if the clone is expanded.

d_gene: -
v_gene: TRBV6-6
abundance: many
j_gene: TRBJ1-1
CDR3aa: CASSSGTGIEAFF
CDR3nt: TGTGCCAGCAGCTCCGGGACCGGCATTGAAGCTTTCTTT

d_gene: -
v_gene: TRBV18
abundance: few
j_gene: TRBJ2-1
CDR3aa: CASSNGQGGFNEQFF
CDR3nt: TGTGCCAGCTCAAACGGACAGGGAGGGTTCAATGAGCAGTTCTTC

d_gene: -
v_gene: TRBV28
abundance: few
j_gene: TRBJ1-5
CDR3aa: CASSSRREGSSQPQHF
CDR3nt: TGTGCCAGCAGTTCCCGGAGGGAGGGAAGTAGCCAGCCCCAGCATTTT

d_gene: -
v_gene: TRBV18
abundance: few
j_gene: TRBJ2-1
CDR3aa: CASSPVGNQGNEQFF
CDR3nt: TGTGCCAGCTCACCGGTGGGGAATCAAGGCAATGAGCAGTTCTTC

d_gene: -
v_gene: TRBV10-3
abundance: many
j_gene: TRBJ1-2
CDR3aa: CAISESATRHGYTF
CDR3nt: TGTGCCATCAGTGAGTCGGCTACCCGGCATGGCTACACCTTC

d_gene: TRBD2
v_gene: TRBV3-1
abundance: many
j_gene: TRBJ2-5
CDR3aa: CASSPGGAGGETQYF
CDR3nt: TGTGCCAGCAGCCCCGGCGGAGCGGGGGGCGAGACCCAGTACTTC

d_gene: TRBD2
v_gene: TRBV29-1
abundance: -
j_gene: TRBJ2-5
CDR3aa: CSLTRGETQYF
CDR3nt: TGCAGCTTAACGCGGGGGGAGACCCAGTACTTC

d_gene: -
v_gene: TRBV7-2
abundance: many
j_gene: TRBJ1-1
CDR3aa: CASSITGRGKRTEAFF
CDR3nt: TGTGCCAGCAGCATCACAGGGAGAGGAAAAAGGACTGAAGCTTTCTTT

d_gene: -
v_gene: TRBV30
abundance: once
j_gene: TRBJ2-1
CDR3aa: CAWKAYNEQFF
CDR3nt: TGTGCCTGGAAAGCGTACAATGAGCAGTTCTTC

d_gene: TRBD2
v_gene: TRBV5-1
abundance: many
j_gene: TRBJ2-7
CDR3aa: CASSLGTGELAGLSKQYF
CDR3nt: TGCGCCAGCAGCTTGGGGACTGGGGAACTAGCGGGACTCTCCAAGCAGTACTTC

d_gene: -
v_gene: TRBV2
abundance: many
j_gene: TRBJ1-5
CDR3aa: CASSEGPGWRHF
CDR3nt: TGTGCCAGCAGTGAAGGGCCAGGGTGGCGGCATTTT

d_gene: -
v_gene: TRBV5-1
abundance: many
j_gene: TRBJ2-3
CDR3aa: CASSLPDTDTQYF
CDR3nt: TGCGCCAGCAGCTTACCAGACACAGATACGCAGTATTTT

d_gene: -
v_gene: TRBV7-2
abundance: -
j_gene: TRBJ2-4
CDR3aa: CASSTLLAKNIQYF
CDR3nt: TGTGCCAGCAGCACCCTTCTAGCCAAAAACATTCAGTACTTC

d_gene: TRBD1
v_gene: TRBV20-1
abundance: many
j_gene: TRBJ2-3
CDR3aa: CSAPRDSRTQYF
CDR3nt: TGCAGTGCCCCGAGGGACAGTAGAACGCAGTATTTT

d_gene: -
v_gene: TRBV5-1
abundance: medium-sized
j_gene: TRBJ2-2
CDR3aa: CASSPSFLGSGELFF
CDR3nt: TGCGCCAGCAGCCCGTCGTTCCTAGGGTCCGGGGAGCTGTTTTTT

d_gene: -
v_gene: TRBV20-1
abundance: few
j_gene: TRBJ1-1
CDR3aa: CSARGVGDTEAFF
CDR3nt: TGCAGTGCTAGGGGGGTGGGTGACACTGAAGCTTTCTTT

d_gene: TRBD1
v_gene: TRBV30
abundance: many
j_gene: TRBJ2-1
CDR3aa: CAWSPGTGHNEQFF
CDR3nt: TGTGCCTGGAGTCCCGGGACAGGGCATAATGAGCAGTTCTTC

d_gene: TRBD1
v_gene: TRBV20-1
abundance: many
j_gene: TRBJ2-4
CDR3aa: CSALRQGPKNIQYF
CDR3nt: TGCAGTGCCCTAAGACAGGGGCCCAAAAACATTCAGTACTTC

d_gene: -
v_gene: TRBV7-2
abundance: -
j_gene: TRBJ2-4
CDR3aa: CASSSRRDSYTNIQYF
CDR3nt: TGTGCCAGCAGCTCCAGGCGGGACTCCTATACAAACATTCAGTACTTC

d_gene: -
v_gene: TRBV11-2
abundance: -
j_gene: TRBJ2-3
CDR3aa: CASSPSRGGSTDTQYF
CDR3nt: TGTGCCAGCAGCCCTTCGAGGGGTGGGAGCACAGATACGCAGTATTTT

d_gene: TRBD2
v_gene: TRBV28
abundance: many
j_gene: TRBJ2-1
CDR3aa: CASSLRDYPRWEQFF
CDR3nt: TGTGCCAGCAGCCTCCGGGACTACCCCCGTTGGGAGCAGTTCTTC

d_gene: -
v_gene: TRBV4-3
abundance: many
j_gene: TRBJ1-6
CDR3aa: CASSQETGLSVLHF
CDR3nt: TGCGCCAGCAGCCAAGAAACAGGGCTGTCAGTCCTCCACTTT

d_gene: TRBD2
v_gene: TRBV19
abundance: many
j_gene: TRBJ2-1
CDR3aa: CASSKKLAGNEQFF
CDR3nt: TGTGCCAGTAGTAAAAAATTAGCGGGCAATGAGCAGTTCTTC

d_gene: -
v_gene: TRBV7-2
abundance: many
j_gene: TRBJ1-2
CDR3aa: CASSIKGTYGYTF
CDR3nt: TGTGCCAGCAGCATAAAGGGGACGTATGGCTACACCTTC

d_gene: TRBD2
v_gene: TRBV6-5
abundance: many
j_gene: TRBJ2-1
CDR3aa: CASSYRGLATYNEQFF
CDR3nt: TGTGCCAGCAGTTACCGGGGACTAGCGACTTACAATGAGCAGTTCTTC

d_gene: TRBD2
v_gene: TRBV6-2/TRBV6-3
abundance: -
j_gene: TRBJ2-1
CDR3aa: CASSPRDYKSPNGQFF
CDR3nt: TGTGCCAGCAGTCCTCGGGACTACAAATCCCCCAATGGGCAGTTCTTC

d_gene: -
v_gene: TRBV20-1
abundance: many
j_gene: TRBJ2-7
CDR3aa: CSALQGYEQYF
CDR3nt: TGCAGTGCTCTACAGGGCTACGAGCAGTACTTC

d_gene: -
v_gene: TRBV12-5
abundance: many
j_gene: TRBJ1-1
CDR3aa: CASGLPGMNTEAFF
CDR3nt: TGTGCTAGTGGTTTGCCCGGAATGAACACTGAAGCTTTCTTT

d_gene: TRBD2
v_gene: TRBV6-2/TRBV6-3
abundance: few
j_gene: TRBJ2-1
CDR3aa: CASSSRTSGRGYEQFF
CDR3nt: TGTGCCAGCAGTTCTCGGACGAGCGGGAGGGGCTATGAGCAGTTCTTC

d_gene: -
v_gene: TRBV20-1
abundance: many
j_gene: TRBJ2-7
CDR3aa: CSGGRGYEQYF
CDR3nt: TGCAGTGGGGGCAGAGGCTACGAGCAGTACTTC